The entry that follows covers one TCR beta chain sequence. Its specificity is not known. Unmatched junction bases numbered 19, after V lost 5 bases and J lost 6 bases. The V gene's germline CDR1 is MNHEY and CDR2 SMNVEV (reference sequence). The CDR3 runs 18 residues. The data originate from a study of cytomegalovirus exposure and HLA in healthy donors. General observations from the study: In a later analysis, across HLA loci, associated TCR counts were highest for DRB1, lowest for HLA-C. An ancestry cluster, one associated with Asian ancestry, reportedly showed fewer N-insertions than the approximately 670-donor mean in a later analysis. The study assumed roughly uniform donor sequencing depth for presence/absence analyses. In a later analysis, V- and J-gene trimming of beta chains associated with a DCLRE1C missense variant, replicated independently.

Primers for the PCR totalled 60 Vbeta and 13 Jbeta. Profiling relied on immunoSEQ multiplex PCR, and the TCRdb table lists in-frame clones only, not all of them. The sample carries approximately 190,000 clones, roughly 85% recorded once. The source material was PBMCs. This clonotype was obtained from a young woman in good health and CMV-seronegative. V is TRBV27 and J is TRBJ2-7, with TRBD2 matching over 10 bases. This CDR3 is CASSNGVNRLAGAFEQYF. DNA of the CDR3: TGTGCCAGCAGTAATGGGGTAAATCGGCTAGCGGGAGCCTTCGAGCAGTACTTC.